The 24 T cell receptor beta chains given below trace back to one sample, sequenced in a study of CD8+ T cells in alopecia areata. cDNA serving as the sequencing template came from extracted, reverse transcribed RNA. Sequencing was performed with immunoSEQ multiplex PCR; in TCRdb, only in-frame clones are kept and a portion is missing. The sample includes around 170,000 clones, approximately 51% of them seen just once. This sample's treatment: oral pan-JAK inhibitor, 5-10 mg twice daily. This specimen was CD8+ T cells sorted from blood, taken at approximately week 52, from a patient treated with tofacitinib. All receptors come from a human donor with alopecia areata.

The rearrangement uses TRBV10-3 and TRBJ2-2; D gene unclear. Trimming removed 2 bases at V and 2 bases at J, with 6 bases between. The CDR3 spans 14 residues. From germline, CDR1 is ENHRY and CDR2 SYGVKD. The CDR3 reads CAISEGDNTGELFF. For the CDR3, the DNA is TGTGCCATCAGTGAGGGCGATAACACCGGGGAGCTGTTTTTT.

This rearrangement joins TRBV5-1 to TRBJ2-3, with 16 bases matching TRBD2. The CDR3 extends over 17 amino acids. V was pared by 8 bases and J by 2 bases, with 8 bases of the junction left unmatched. Germline values: CDR1 SGHRS, CDR2 YFSETQ. The CDR3 DNA sequence: TGCGCCAGTAGGACCGGGACTAGCGGGGGGGCCACAGATACGCAGTATTTT. This codes for CASRTGTSGGATDTQYF. The whole variable domain, filled in from reference TRBV5-1 and TRBJ2-3, reads KAGVTQTPRYLIKTRGQQVTLSCSPISGHRSVSWYQQTPGQGLQFLFEYFSETQRNKGNFPGRFSGRQFSNSRSEMNVSTLELGDSALYLCASRTGTSGGATDTQYFGPGTRLTVL.

V gene TRBV27 combines with J gene TRBJ2-1, with unresolved D. Germline V CDR1 and CDR2: MNHEY, SMNVEV (reference sequence). CDR3 length: 14 amino acids. V lost 11 bases and J 0 bases, leaving 14 bases between the germline ends. DNA for the CDR3: TGTGCCGCTGGGCTGGCAGGCTCCTACAATGAGCAGTTCTTC. It translates to CAAGLAGSYNEQFF.

This clone was observed once. The CDR3 nucleotides are TGTGCCTGGAGTGACGAGGACAGGCCGGATGGCTACACCTTC. It specifies CAWSDEDRPDGYTF. The rearrangement joins TRBV30 to TRBJ1-2; TRBD1 matches 7 bases. With 1 base clipped from V and 6 bases from J, the junction kept 8 bases outside the gene matches. From germline, CDR1 is GTSNPN and CDR2 SVGIG (reference sequence). The CDR3 sequence is 14 residues long.

The rearrangement uses TRBV2 and TRBJ1-6; 10 nucleotides align to TRBD1. Losses at the gene ends were 6 bases for V and 10 bases for J; bases not matched to a gene: 6. This CDR3 region has 14 residues. Per the germline V gene, CDR1 is SNHLY and CDR2 is FYNNEI. CDR3 sequence (DNA): TGTGCCAGCAGCTCGGGACAGGGGAACTCACCCCTCCACTTT. Encoded protein: CASSSGQGNSPLHF.

The sample holds a few counts of this clone. The chain couples TRBV5-4 to TRBJ2-2; D may be TRBD2 (6 bases). The V end lost 3 bases, the J end lost 7 bases, and 10 bases lay between the germline ends. CDR1 is SGHNT, CDR2 YYREEE, per germline (reference sequence). This CDR3 comprises 13 residues. CDR3 protein: CASSSGGNGELFF. Here the CDR3 DNA reads TGTGCCAGCAGCTCTGGGGGGAACGGGGAGCTGTTTTTT.

The chain employs TRBV6-1 and TRBJ2-2, with D perhaps matching TRBD2 (7 bases). CDR1 MNHNS and CDR2 SASEGT come from the germline V gene. Trimming pared 2 bases from V and 9 bases from J, leaving 19 bases between. The CDR3 is made up of 16 amino acids. The CDR3 sequence is CASSENRGAIPRELFF. CDR3 DNA: TGTGCCAGCAGTGAAAACCGGGGGGCTATTCCAAGGGAGCTGTTTTTT.

This chain links TRBV5-6 with TRBJ2-7; D is possibly TRBD1 (6 bases). CDR1 is SGHDT and CDR2 is YYEEEE in the germline V gene. V was shortened by 4 bases and J by 4 bases, with 15 bases between the two germline ends. This CDR3 is built from 14 residues. The CDR3 coding sequence is TGTGCCAGCAGCAACACCCAACAGGGTTACGAGCAGTACTTC. Translating it yields CASSNTQQGYEQYF. Full variable domain (missing parts from reference TRBV5-6 and TRBJ2-7): DAGVTQSPTHLIKTRGQQVTLRCSPKSGHDTVSWYQQALGQGPQFIFQYYEEEERQRGNFPDRFSGHQFPNYSSELNVNALLLGDSALYLCASSNTQQGYEQYFGPGTRLTVT.

This sequence joins TRBV27 and TRBJ2-7, with D uncertain. Germline CDR1 reads MNHEY; CDR2 reads SMNVEV (reference sequence). This CDR3 is 14 amino acids long. V was clipped by 6 bases and J by 3 bases, with 15 bases between them. The DNA for the CDR3 is TGTGCCAGCAGAATGACCCCGTTAGGCTACGAGCAGTACTTC. As protein: CASRMTPLGYEQYF.

The chain employs TRBV9 and TRBJ1-4; 11 bases line up with TRBD1. Germline-derived CDR1 and CDR2 are SGDLS and YYNGEE. The trim removed 4 bases at V and 1 base at J, leaving 9 bases unmatched. The CDR3 runs 18 residues. CDR3 sequence reads: CASSPHPGQGETNEKLFF. The CDR3 DNA follows: TGTGCCAGCAGCCCTCATCCGGGACAGGGGGAAACTAATGAAAAACTGTTTTTT.

This clone came up a few times. V and J are TRBV15 and TRBJ2-3; perhaps TRBD2 as D (6 bases). Between the trimmed V and J ends, which lost 9 bases and 2 bases, there was a span of 15 bases. The germline gives CDR1 LNHNV, CDR2 YYDKDF (reference sequence). CDR3 length: 14 amino acids. For the CDR3, the DNA is TGTGCCACAGGGGTCCGCGGGGCCACAGATACGCAGTATTTT. Its translation: CATGVRGATDTQYF.

This clone was picked up a small number of times. The V call is TRBV5-4, the J call TRBJ1-1; a weak D match, TRBD1 (6 bases). Germline loops: CDR1 SGHNT, CDR2 YYREEE (reference sequence). The germline V and J ends were trimmed by 1 base and 2 bases, with 12 bases remaining between them. The CDR3 loop spans 15 amino acids. The CDR3 sequence is CASSLKGGTNTEAFF. CDR3 nucleotide sequence: TGTGCCAGCAGCTTGAAAGGGGGGACCAACACTGAAGCTTTCTTT.

The chain joins TRBV29-1 to TRBJ1-6; 9 nucleotides agree with TRBD1. The CDR3 sequence is 13 residues long. Germline V CDR1 and CDR2: SQVTM, ANQGSEA. V shed 4 bases and J 8 bases; nucleotides not matched to a gene: 3. The CDR3 coding sequence is TGCAGCGTTGCGGACAGGGGAGATTCACCCCTCCACTTT. As protein: CSVADRGDSPLHF.

Concerning this clone itself: An end of the junction differs from the germline gene, which may be a read error. The rearrangement joins TRBV13 to TRBJ2-5, with 12 bases fitting TRBD2. Germline V gene lookup returns CDR1 PRHDT and CDR2 FYEKMQ (reference sequence). The CDR3 sequence is 16 residues long. CDR3 bases: TGTGCCAGCAGCCTAGGACTAGCGGGACCCAGGGAGACCCAGTACTTC. This sequence encodes CASSLGLAGPRETQYF.

The V and J genes are TRBV5-6 and TRBJ2-3, with D perhaps matching TRBD1 (6 bases). CDR1 SGHDT and CDR2 YYEEEE come from the germline V gene. The CDR3 contains 14 residues. V lost 0 bases, J lost 5 bases, and 10 bases lay in between. The DNA for the CDR3 is TGTGCCAGCAGCTTGGGAGGGGGTGAAGATACGCAGTATTTT. Protein: CASSLGGGEDTQYF. Complete variable domain (other parts from reference TRBV5-6 and TRBJ2-3): DAGVTQSPTHLIKTRGQQVTLRCSPKSGHDTVSWYQQALGQGPQFIFQYYEEEERQRGNFPDRFSGHQFPNYSSELNVNALLLGDSALYLCASSLGGGEDTQYFGPGTRLTVL.

This clone was seen a few times. The V and J genes are TRBV29-1 and TRBJ2-1; D gene unclear. CDR3 length equals 10 residues. CDR1 and CDR2 (germline): SQVTM, ANQGSEA. V was cut by 6 bases and J by 9 bases, with 9 bases left in between. For the CDR3, the DNA is TGCAGCGTGACCGAGAGTGAGCAGTTCTTC. Its protein is CSVTESEQFF.

The rearrangement uses TRBV14 and TRBJ2-7, with a tentative D call TRBD2 (5 bases). The CDR3 is 16 amino acids. The germline V and J ends were trimmed by 3 bases and 2 bases, with 17 bases remaining between them. CDR1 and CDR2 from the germline V gene are SGHDN and FVKESK. CDR3 sequence reads: CASSQEDPGRPYEQYF. DNA of the CDR3: TGTGCCAGCAGCCAGGAAGACCCGGGGAGACCCTACGAGCAGTACTTC.

Of note for this clone: Other DNA sequences within the sample encode an identical CDR3. CDR3 DNA: TGTGCCAGCAGCGTAGGGGGGAATTCACCCCTCCACTTT. It is translated as CASSVGGNSPLHF. V usage is TRBV9 and J usage is TRBJ1-6, with D perhaps matching TRBD1 (5 bases). The V gene's germline CDR1 is SGDLS and CDR2 YYNGEE. Trimming shortened V by 0 bases and J by 7 bases, and 5 bases separated the two germline ends. The CDR3 loop spans 13 amino acids.

V usage is TRBV4-3 and J usage is TRBJ1-6, with 10 nucleotides matching TRBD1. Germline V gives CDR1 LGHNA, CDR2 YSLEER. Losses at the gene ends were 0 bases for V and 4 bases for J; bases not matched to a gene: 6. The CDR3 consists of 18 residues. This chain's CDR3 is CASSQERRQGAYNSPLHF. CDR3 DNA sequence: TGCGCCAGCAGCCAAGAGAGGAGACAGGGGGCGTATAATTCACCCCTCCACTTT.

The CDR3 DNA reads TGTGCCAGCAGCTTAGGCAACTTCAGGAATCAGCCCCAGCATTTT. Translating gives CASSLGNFRNQPQHF. The chain is built from TRBV7-2 and TRBJ1-5, with D uncertain. The CDR3 totals 15 residues. CDR1 and CDR2 (germline): SGHTA, FQGNSA. The V gene lost 1 base and the J gene lost 4 bases, with 11 bases spanning the gap.

The rearrangement uses TRBV27 and TRBJ1-2, with D unresolved. The CDR3 runs 14 residues. V was pared by 5 bases and J by 0 bases, with 10 bases between. Germline CDR1 and CDR2: MNHEY and SMNVEV (reference sequence). The chain's CDR3 is CASSPARANYGYTF. In DNA, the CDR3 is TGTGCCAGCAGTCCAGCCCGAGCTAACTATGGCTACACCTTC.

A single count supports this clone. V and J are TRBV4-3 and TRBJ1-2; D call uncertain. Looked up from germline, CDR1 is LGHNA and CDR2 is YSLEER. V was cut by 0 bases and J by 13 bases, with 15 bases left in between. The CDR3 sequence is 13 residues long. The CDR3 loop reads CASSQDVESGGTF. The CDR3 DNA follows: TGCGCCAGCAGCCAAGACGTTGAGAGTGGCGGCACCTTC.

This rearrangement joins TRBV2 to TRBJ1-2; 9 bases match TRBD1. Germline V CDR1 and CDR2: SNHLY, FYNNEI. Trimming took 3 bases from V and 8 from J; bases not matched to a gene: 4. The CDR3 is made up of 13 amino acids. The CDR3 DNA is TGTGCCAGCAGTGAGGACAGGGGTCGCGGCTACACCTTC. It codes for CASSEDRGRGYTF.

The chain uses TRBV14 and TRBJ2-7, with a tentative D call TRBD2 (6 bases). CDR3 length: 15 amino acids. The ends were cut back, 3 bases at V and 3 bases at J, with 15 bases in the middle. Germline lookup yields CDR1 SGHDN and CDR2 FVKESK. CDR3 sequence: CASSQKWRDGYEQYF. CDR3 DNA: TGTGCCAGCAGCCAGAAATGGAGGGATGGCTACGAGCAGTACTTC.